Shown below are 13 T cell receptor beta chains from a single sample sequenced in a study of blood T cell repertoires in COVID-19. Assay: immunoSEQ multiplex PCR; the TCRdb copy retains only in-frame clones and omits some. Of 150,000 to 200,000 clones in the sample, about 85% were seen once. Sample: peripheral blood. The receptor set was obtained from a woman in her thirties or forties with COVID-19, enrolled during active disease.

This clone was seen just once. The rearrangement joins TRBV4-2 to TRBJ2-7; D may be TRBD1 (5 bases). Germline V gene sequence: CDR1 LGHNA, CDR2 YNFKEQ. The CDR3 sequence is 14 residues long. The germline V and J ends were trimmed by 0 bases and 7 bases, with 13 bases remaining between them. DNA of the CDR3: TGTGCCAGCAGCCAAGATCGGGCAGGGCGGGAGCAGTACTTC. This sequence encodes CASSQDRAGREQYF.

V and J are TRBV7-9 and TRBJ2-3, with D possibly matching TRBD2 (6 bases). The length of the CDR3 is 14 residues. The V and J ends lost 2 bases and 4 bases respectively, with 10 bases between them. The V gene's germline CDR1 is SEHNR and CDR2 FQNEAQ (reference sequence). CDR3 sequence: CASSLRGGADTQYF. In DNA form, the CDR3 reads TGTGCCAGCAGCTTACGGGGAGGCGCAGATACGCAGTATTTT.

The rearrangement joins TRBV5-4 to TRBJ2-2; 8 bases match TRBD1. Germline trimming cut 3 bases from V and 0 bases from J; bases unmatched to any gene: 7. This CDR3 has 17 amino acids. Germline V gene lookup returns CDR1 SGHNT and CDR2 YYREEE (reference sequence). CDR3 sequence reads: CASSSPRQGTNTGELFF. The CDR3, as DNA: TGTGCCAGCAGCTCCCCACGACAGGGGACGAACACCGGGGAGCTGTTTTTT.

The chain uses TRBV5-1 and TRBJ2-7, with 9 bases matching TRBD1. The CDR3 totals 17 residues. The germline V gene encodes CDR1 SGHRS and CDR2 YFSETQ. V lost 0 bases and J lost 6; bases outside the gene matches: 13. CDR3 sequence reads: CASSLALRDRTGAEQYF. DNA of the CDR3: TGCGCCAGCAGCTTGGCCTTGAGGGACCGGACAGGGGCCGAGCAGTACTTC. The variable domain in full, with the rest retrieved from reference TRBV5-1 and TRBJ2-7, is KAGVTQTPRYLIKTRGQQVTLSCSPISGHRSVSWYQQTPGQGLQFLFEYFSETQRNKGNFPGRFSGRQFSNSRSEMNVSTLELGDSALYLCASSLALRDRTGAEQYFGPGTRLTVT.

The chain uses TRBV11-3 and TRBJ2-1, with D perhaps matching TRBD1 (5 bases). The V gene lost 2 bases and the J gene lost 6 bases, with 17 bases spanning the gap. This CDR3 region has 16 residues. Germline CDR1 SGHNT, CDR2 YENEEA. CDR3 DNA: TGTGCCAGCAGCTTATGTCTGGTAGGGGTCTGCAATGAGCAGTTCTTC. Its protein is CASSLCLVGVCNEQFF.

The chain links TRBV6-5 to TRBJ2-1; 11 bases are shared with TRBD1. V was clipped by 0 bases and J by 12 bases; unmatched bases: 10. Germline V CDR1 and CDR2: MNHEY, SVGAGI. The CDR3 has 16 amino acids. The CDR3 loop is CASSYSGTGGSKLQFF. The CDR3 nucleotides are TGTGCCAGCAGTTACTCCGGGACAGGGGGTTCGAAGCTGCAGTTCTTC.

CDR3 sequence reads: CASSLSWGPGANVLTF. CDR3 DNA sequence: TGTGCCAGCAGTCTCAGCTGGGGGCCTGGGGCCAACGTCCTGACTTTC. This sequence joins TRBV28 and TRBJ2-6, with D tentatively TRBD1 (6 bases). The CDR3 consists of 16 residues. Trimming pared 5 bases from V and 2 bases from J, leaving 13 bases between. CDR1 and CDR2 (germline): MDHEN, SYDVKM.

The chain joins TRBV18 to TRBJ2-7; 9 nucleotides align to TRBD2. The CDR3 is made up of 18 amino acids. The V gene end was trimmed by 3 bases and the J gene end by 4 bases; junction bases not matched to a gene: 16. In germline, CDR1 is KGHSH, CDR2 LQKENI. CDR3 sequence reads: CASSPYSLGGGAGYEQYF. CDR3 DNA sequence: TGTGCCAGCTCACCGTACTCCTTAGGCGGGGGGGCCGGGTACGAGCAGTACTTC.

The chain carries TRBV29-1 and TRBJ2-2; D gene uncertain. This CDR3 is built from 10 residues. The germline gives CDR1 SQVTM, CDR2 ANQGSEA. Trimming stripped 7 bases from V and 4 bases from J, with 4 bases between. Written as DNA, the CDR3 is TGCAGCGCCTTCACCGGGGAGCTGTTTTTT. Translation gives CSAFTGELFF.

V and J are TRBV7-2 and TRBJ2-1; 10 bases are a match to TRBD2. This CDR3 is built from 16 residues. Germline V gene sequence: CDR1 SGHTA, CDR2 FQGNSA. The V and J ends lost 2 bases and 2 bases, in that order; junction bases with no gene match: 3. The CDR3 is CASSLKAGGPYNEQFF. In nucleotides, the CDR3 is TGTGCCAGCAGCTTAAAAGCGGGAGGGCCCTACAATGAGCAGTTCTTC. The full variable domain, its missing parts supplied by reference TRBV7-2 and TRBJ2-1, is GAGVSQSPSNKVTEKGKDVELRCDPISGHTALYWYRQSLGQGLEFLIYFQGNSAPDKSGLPSDRFSAERTGGSVSTLTIQRTQQEDSAVYLCASSLKAGGPYNEQFFGPGTRLTVL.

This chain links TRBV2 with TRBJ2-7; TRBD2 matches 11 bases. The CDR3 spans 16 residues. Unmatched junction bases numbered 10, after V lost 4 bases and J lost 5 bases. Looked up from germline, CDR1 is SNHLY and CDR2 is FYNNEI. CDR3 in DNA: TGTGCCAGCAGTGCCAGGGGGGGGACTAGCGGACACGAGCAGTACTTC. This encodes CASSARGGTSGHEQYF.

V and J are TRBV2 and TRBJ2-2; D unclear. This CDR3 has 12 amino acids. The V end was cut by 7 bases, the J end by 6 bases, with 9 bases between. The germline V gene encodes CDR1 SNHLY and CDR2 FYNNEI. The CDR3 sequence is CASNIGSGELFF. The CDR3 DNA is TGTGCCAGCAATATCGGGTCCGGGGAGCTGTTTTTT.

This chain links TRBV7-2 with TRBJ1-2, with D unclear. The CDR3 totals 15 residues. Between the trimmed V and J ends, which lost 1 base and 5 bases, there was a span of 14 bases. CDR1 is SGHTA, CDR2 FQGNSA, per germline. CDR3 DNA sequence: TGTGCCAGCAGCTTAGATTCTTCCGTCGTGTATGGCTACACCTTC. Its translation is CASSLDSSVVYGYTF.